This entry is about one T cell receptor beta chain. This receptor's antigen is unknown. Base qualities are not provided; no much larger clone lies one nucleotide away. The germline V gene yields MNHEY for CDR1 and SVGAGI for CDR2. Its CDR3 holds 12 amino acids, cysteine through phenylalanine. The entry retains the CDR3 DNA only, 36 bases that are in frame from base 1. V lost 8 bases and J lost 4 bases, and the count of bases not matched to a germline gene is 1. This entry is derived from a study of blood T cell repertoires in COVID-19 (dated by TCRdb to the early 2020s). With respect to the entire study: Samples from collaborators originated in the United States, Italy and Spain and spanned both the acute and convalescent phases of COVID-19. Samples were obtained from the ongoing ImmuneRACE study (first 160 participants) and from 1,000 to 1,500 subjects provided by 6 global collaborators. Where available, HLA class I and class II types were taken from metadata supplied by the sample provider and were not determined by assay-based typing. The repertoires were made available in a free public database intended to serve as a resource for research on the immune response to SARS-CoV-2. Nearly every sample came with metadata listing a de-identified subject ID, COVID-19 status, age in years and sex. Deeply sampled blood TCRbeta repertoires from subjects exposed to, actively infected with, or recovered from COVID-19 were included in the dataset. The prospective study material was composed of cDNA or gDNA derived from T cells, B-cell-depleted T cells, or PBMCs. The paper's findings and limits, for the study overall: The quantity of clinical and demographic metadata differed by source and by participant and was supplied without curation.

Each collaborating institution followed its own protocols to collect whole blood in K2EDTA tubes. For TCRbeta analysis, collaborator samples were shipped as frozen whole blood, as isolated PBMCs, or as DNA extracted from either sample type. TCRbeta CDR3 regions were amplified from genomic DNA by means of the immunoSEQ Assay, a bias-controlled multiplex PCR. Regarding the original processing steps: The number of nucleated cells in each sample was estimated by amplification of reference gene primers within the assay. To quantify the absolute abundance of each unique TCRbeta CDR3 rearrangement, sequence reads were collapsed and filtered. For each sample, productive Simpson clonality was calculated by taking the square root of Simpson's diversity index across productive rearrangements. This is the immuneACCESS table as TCRdb keeps it, with only in-frame sequences that have V and J called. A part of the clones is gone; compared with another copy, unresolved V genes explain less than half, and the rest is unexplained. For V, J and clone size, that table is used; D and trimming come from the DNA. For this sample there are over 150,000 clones; under 95% appear just once. About 2% of the sample belongs to the ten largest clones.

Recombination joined TRBV6-5 with TRBJ2-1; TRBD1 aligns with 8 central bases. Sequenced sample: peripheral blood. This clonotype was sampled from a man younger than 30 with acute or convalescent COVID-19. The CDR3 protein: CASRDRYNEQFF. The DNA sequence is TGTGCCAGCCGGGACAGGTACAATGAGCAGTTCTTC.